The T cell receptor (beta chain) under discussion was sequenced for a study of technical replicates of blood from a handful of donors. There are a few counts of this clone. Method: immunoSEQ multiplex PCR; TCRdb's copy keeps in-frame clones and lacks some. The sample contains tens of thousands of clones, around nine tenths of which appear only once. Trimming removed 5 bases from V and 3 bases from J; junction bases left unmatched: 6. The CDR3 length is 14 residues. Germline V gene lookup returns CDR1 LNHDA and CDR2 SQIVND (reference sequence). The TCR comes from a human donor in good health. The sequencing input was T cells isolated from PBMCs. The V call is TRBV19, the J call TRBJ2-7; 8 nucleotides line up with TRBD1. CDR3 bases: TGTGCCAGTAGTCTCGGGACAGGCGGCTACGAGCAGTACTTC. It translates to CASSLGTGGYEQYF.